This T cell receptor beta chain stems from a study of shared clonotypes between healthy human individuals. About the study: Donor ages ranged 18 to 49 years: two women, a few men.

The naive CD8 subset, CD45RO-negative cells positively selected for CCR7, excluded terminally differentiated effector memory CD45RA+ cells. Points on this clone: Its antigen is undetermined.

The CDR3 is 17 amino acids. With 5 bases clipped from V and 2 bases from J, the junction kept 14 bases outside the gene matches. CDR1 and CDR2 from the germline V gene are SGHAT and FQNNGV. Each cell subset's genomic DNA was divided evenly among several immunoSEQ plates. The repertoire was sequenced with immunoSEQ multiplex PCR; TCRdb's copy has only in-frame clones and lacks some. This repertoire shows some 2,100,000 clones, under 95% found once; its top ten account for approximately 1.7%. Points from the study as a whole: Richness estimates generally favored naive over memory subsets.

The sample comprised naive CD8+ T cells from PBMCs. The TCR comes from a young man in good health. Some clones in this sample may be carry-over from other donors' samples. The chain couples TRBV11-2 to TRBJ2-5; TRBD1 agrees at 7 bases. The CDR3 bases are TGTGCCAGCAGCCTCTACGTTACGGACAGGTCTCAAGAGACCCAGTACTTC. Translating it yields CASSLYVTDRSQETQYF. Combining the CDR3 with reference TRBV11-2 and TRBJ2-5 gives the whole variable domain EAGVAQSPRYKIIEKRQSVAFWCNPISGHATLYWYQQILGQGPKLLIQFQNNGVVDDSQLPKDRFSAERLKGVDSTLKIQPAKLEDSAVYLCASSLYVTDRSQETQYFGPGTRLLVL.